This is a list of T cell receptor beta chains from one sample in a study of blood T cell repertoires in COVID-19. Clones were sequenced by immunoSEQ multiplex PCR, and TCRdb holds only the in-frame ones, with some missing. The sample has 130,000 to 150,000 clones; about four fifths are singletons. Material: peripheral blood. The receptors were gathered from a human donor with acute or convalescent COVID-19. The donor label of this sample is uncertain. The CDR3 runs from the conserved cysteine through the conserved F or W. The order of the fields is V gene, D gene, J gene, clone size, CDR3 DNA, CDR3 protein. The D gene is left open where the match is weak. Clone size appears in some rows only: once, few, many, or a class for an expanded clone.

v_gene: TRBV19; d_gene: .; j_gene: TRBJ1-2; abundance: .; CDR3nt: TGTGCCAGTAGTATCCCGGTCTATGGCTACACCTTC; CDR3aa: CASSIPVYGYTF
v_gene: TRBV7-8; d_gene: TRBD1; j_gene: TRBJ1-5; abundance: .; CDR3nt: TGTGCCAGCAGCTTACCCGGGACAGGCAATCAGCCCCAGCATTTT; CDR3aa: CASSLPGTGNQPQHF
v_gene: TRBV5-6; d_gene: .; j_gene: TRBJ1-2; abundance: .; CDR3nt: TGTGCCAGCAGCTTAAGACAGGAGTACTATGGCTACACCTTC; CDR3aa: CASSLRQEYYGYTF
v_gene: TRBV7-9; d_gene: TRBD1; j_gene: TRBJ2-7; abundance: .; CDR3nt: TGTGCCAGCAGCTTCGGACAGGGGGGCAACGAGCAGTACTTC; CDR3aa: CASSFGQGGNEQYF
v_gene: TRBV24-1; d_gene: TRBD2; j_gene: TRBJ2-2; abundance: few; CDR3nt: TGTGCCACCAGTGAATCCGGGACTACGAACACCGGGGAGCTGTTTTTT; CDR3aa: CATSESGTTNTGELFF
v_gene: TRBV5-8; d_gene: TRBD1; j_gene: TRBJ1-6; abundance: few; CDR3nt: TGTGCCAGCAGCTTGGACAGGGGTAGTCATTCACCCCTCCACTTT; CDR3aa: CASSLDRGSHSPLHF
v_gene: TRBV14; d_gene: .; j_gene: TRBJ1-3; abundance: many; CDR3nt: TGTGCCAGCAGCCCAAAGACAGTAACCATATATTTT; CDR3aa: CASSPKTVTIYF
v_gene: TRBV7-8; d_gene: .; j_gene: TRBJ1-6; abundance: .; CDR3nt: TGTGCCAGCAGCTTTGGCACATCCTATAATTCACCCCTCCACTTT; CDR3aa: CASSFGTSYNSPLHF
v_gene: TRBV19; d_gene: TRBD1; j_gene: TRBJ1-1; abundance: .; CDR3nt: TGTGCCAGTTGGAGACCGACAGGGGTTGAAGCTTTCTTT; CDR3aa: CASWRPTGVEAFF
v_gene: TRBV14; d_gene: .; j_gene: TRBJ2-1; abundance: .; CDR3nt: TGTGCCAGCAGCCAAGATTGGGGCCACGGCAATGAGCAGTTCTTC; CDR3aa: CASSQDWGHGNEQFF
v_gene: TRBV11-2; d_gene: TRBD2; j_gene: TRBJ2-1; abundance: .; CDR3nt: TGTGCCAGCAGCTTAGGGATAGCGGGGAGCTACAATGAGCAGTTCTTC; CDR3aa: CASSLGIAGSYNEQFF
v_gene: TRBV11-2; d_gene: .; j_gene: TRBJ2-1; abundance: .; CDR3nt: TGTGCCAGCAACCTAGTGGAAGGCGGCGAGCAGTTCTTC; CDR3aa: CASNLVEGGEQFF
v_gene: TRBV27; d_gene: TRBD1; j_gene: TRBJ2-7; abundance: .; CDR3nt: TGTGCCACCTCCCCCGAGACAGGGGGCTTCGAGCAGTACTTC; CDR3aa: CATSPETGGFEQYF
v_gene: TRBV10-1; d_gene: .; j_gene: TRBJ1-1; abundance: .; CDR3nt: TGCGCCAGCAGTGAGGGGGGGGCGATGAACACTGAAGCTTTCTTT; CDR3aa: CASSEGGAMNTEAFF